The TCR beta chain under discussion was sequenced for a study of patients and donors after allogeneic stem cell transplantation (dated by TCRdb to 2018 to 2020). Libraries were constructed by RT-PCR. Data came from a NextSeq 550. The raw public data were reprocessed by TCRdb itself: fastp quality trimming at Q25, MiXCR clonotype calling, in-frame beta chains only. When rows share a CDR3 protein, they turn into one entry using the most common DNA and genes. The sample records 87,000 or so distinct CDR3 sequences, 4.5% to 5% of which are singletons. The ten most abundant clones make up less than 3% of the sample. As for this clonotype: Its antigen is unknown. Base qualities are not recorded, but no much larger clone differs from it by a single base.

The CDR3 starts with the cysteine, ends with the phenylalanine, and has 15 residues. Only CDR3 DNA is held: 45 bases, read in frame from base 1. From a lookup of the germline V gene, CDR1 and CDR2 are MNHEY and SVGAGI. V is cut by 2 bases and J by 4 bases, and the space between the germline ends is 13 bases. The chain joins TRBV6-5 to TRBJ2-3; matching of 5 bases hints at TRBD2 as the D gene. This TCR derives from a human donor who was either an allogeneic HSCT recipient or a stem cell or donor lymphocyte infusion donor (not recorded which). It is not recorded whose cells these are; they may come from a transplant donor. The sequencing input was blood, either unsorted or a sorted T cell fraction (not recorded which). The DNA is TGTGCCAGCAGTTACGCCCAAACTAGTTCAGATACGCAGTATTTT. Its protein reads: CASSYAQTSSDTQYF.